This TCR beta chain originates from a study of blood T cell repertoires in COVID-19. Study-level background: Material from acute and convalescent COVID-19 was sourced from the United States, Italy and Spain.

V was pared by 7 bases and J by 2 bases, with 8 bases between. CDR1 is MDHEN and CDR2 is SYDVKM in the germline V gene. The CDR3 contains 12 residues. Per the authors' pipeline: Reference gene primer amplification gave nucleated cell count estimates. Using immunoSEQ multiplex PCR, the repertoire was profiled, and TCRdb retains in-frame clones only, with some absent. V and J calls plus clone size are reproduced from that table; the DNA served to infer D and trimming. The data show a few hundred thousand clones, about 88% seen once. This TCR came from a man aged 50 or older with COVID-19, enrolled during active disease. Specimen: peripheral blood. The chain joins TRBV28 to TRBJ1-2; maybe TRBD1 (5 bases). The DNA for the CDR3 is TGTGCCAGCACCCGACAGAACTATGGCTACACCTTC. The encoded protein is CASTRQNYGYTF.